Listed here are 9 T cell receptor beta chains from one sample, sequenced in a study of blood T cell repertoires in COVID-19. TCRdb's copy holds only in-frame clones and misses some; the assay was immunoSEQ multiplex PCR. The sample contains roughly 250,000 clones, approximately 90% of which appear only once. Sample: peripheral blood. Receptors were obtained from a woman aged 35 to 49 with acute or convalescent COVID-19.

The gene calls are TRBV30 and TRBJ1-5, with TRBD1 matching over 7 bases. The junction had 4 bases not matched to a gene; V was cut back by 1 base and J by 7 bases. CDR1 and CDR2 from the germline V gene are GTSNPN and SVGIG (reference sequence). The CDR3 loop spans 13 amino acids. As DNA, the CDR3 is TGTGCCTGGAGTGGACAGGGCAGGCAGCCCCAGCATTTT. Its protein product is CAWSGQGRQPQHF.

The chain joins TRBV5-5 to TRBJ2-7; D may be TRBD1 (5 bases). With 0 bases removed from V and 4 bases from J, the gap between germline ends came to 8 bases. The CDR3 is made up of 13 amino acids. Germline-derived CDR1 and CDR2 are SGHKS and YYEKEE (reference sequence). The CDR3 DNA is TGTGCCAGCAGCTTGGCGGCAGGGTACGAGCAGTACGTC. Amino acids: CASSLAAGYEQYV.

The chain has TRBV6-5 and TRBJ2-1; tentative D call: TRBD1 (5 bases). The CDR3 extends over 13 amino acids. The V end was cut by 4 bases, the J end by 7 bases, with 11 bases between. Per germline, CDR1 MNHEY and CDR2 SVGAGI. CDR3 protein: CASSLGKGNEQFF. CDR3 in DNA: TGTGCCAGCAGTTTGGGGAAGGGGAATGAGCAGTTCTTC.

V is TRBV3-1 (or the pseudogene TRBV3-2) and J is TRBJ2-2, with D uncertain. There are 14 residues in the CDR3. Germline CDR1 is LGHDT and CDR2 is YNNKEL (reference sequence). Between the trimmed V and J ends, which lost 4 bases and 0 bases, there was a span of 6 bases. CDR3 nucleotides: TGTGCCAGCAGCCCCCCGTCGAACACCGGGGAGCTGTTTTTT. The encoded protein is CASSPPSNTGELFF.

This clone was recorded only once. The chain combines TRBV6-5 with TRBJ1-4; D unclear. The germline V gene has CDR1 MNHEY and CDR2 SVGAGI. V shed 7 bases and J shed 5 bases, with 11 bases lying between them. The CDR3 spans 13 residues. The CDR3: CASTKRPNEKLFF. The CDR3 bases are TGTGCCAGCACCAAGCGTCCCAATGAAAAACTGTTTTTT.

The V gene is TRBV6-5, the J gene TRBJ2-4; 9 nucleotides line up with TRBD1. From germline, CDR1 is MNHEY and CDR2 SVGAGI. The CDR3 extends over 15 amino acids. Trimming took 5 bases from V and 3 from J; bases not matched to a gene: 5. CDR3 DNA sequence: TGTGCCAGCAGTACACAGGGGGCAGGCAAAAACATTCAGTACTTC. Translating gives CASSTQGAGKNIQYF.

The CDR3 loop reads CASSPSSRSNQPQHF. The CDR3 nucleotides are TGTGCCAGCAGTCCGTCCTCCCGTAGCAATCAGCCCCAGCATTTT. The rearrangement uses TRBV6-5 and TRBJ1-5, with D unclear. Germline V gene lookup returns CDR1 MNHEY and CDR2 SVGAGI. V was trimmed by 5 bases and J by 0 bases, leaving 11 bases between them. This CDR3 comprises 15 residues.

Here the CDR3 DNA reads TGTGCCACCAGTGATTTTAGAAGACAGGATGGCTACACCTTC. As protein: CATSDFRRQDGYTF. The V gene is TRBV24-1, the J gene TRBJ1-2; maybe TRBD1 (6 bases). The CDR3 is made up of 14 amino acids. Per the germline V gene, CDR1 is KGHDR and CDR2 is SFDVKD. V was trimmed by 1 base and J by 6 bases, leaving 11 bases between them.

The chain uses TRBV4-1 and TRBJ2-3; 13 bases map to TRBD2. With V trimmed by 1 base and J by 10 bases, 8 bases remained unmatched. This CDR3 is 16 amino acids long. Germline assignment: CDR1 MGHRA and CDR2 YSYEKL. The CDR3, as DNA: TGCGCCAGCAGCCAAGGGGCTGGGACTAGCGGGGCGGCGCAGTATTTT. Translated: CASSQGAGTSGAAQYF.